This T cell receptor beta chain was obtained from a study of shared T cell receptors in the human thymus. This clone was recorded a few times. Some clones are missing from TCRdb's copy, which holds only in-frame ones; the method was immunoSEQ multiplex PCR. The table includes roughly 500,000 clones, around 78% detected once. V was cut by 3 bases and J by 7 bases, with 10 bases left in between. There are 12 residues in the CDR3. Germline V gene lookup returns CDR1 LNHDA and CDR2 SQIVND (reference sequence). This sample was also put to use in a study of human thymus T cells. That investigation notes: Finnish infants who were healthy and having corrective surgery for congenital heart defects made up the donors. From resections taken during corrective heart surgery, the thymus tissue was obtained. Gene usage for V and J segments appeared biased in thymic and blood repertoires. Related research described thymic repertoires that were highly overlapping among unrelated individuals.

The chain couples TRBV19 to TRBJ2-7; D remains unclear. Sequencing was carried out using thymocytes. This receptor was taken from a boy in the first two years of life with a congenital heart defect. The CDR3 sequence is CASSMVFGEQYF. The CDR3 DNA follows: TGTGCCAGTAGTATGGTGTTCGGGGAGCAGTACTTC.